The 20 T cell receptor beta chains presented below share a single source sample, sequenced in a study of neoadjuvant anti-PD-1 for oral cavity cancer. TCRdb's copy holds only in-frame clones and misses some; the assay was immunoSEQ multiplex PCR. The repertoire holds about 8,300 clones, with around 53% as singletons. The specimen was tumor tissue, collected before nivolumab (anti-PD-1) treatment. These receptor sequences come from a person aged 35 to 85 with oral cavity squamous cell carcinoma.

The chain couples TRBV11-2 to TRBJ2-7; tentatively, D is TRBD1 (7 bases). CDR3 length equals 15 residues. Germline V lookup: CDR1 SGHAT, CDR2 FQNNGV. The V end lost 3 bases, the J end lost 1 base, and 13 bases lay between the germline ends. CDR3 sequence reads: CASSLEPGGSYEQYF. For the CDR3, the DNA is TGTGCCAGCAGCTTGGAGCCAGGGGGGTCCTACGAGCAGTACTTC.

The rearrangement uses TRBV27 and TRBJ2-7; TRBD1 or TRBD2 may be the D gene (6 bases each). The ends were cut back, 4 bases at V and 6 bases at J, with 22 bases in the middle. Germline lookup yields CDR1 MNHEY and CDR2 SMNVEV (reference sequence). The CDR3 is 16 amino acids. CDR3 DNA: TGTGCCAGCAGTTCCCGCAGCCCACGGGGGCGGATCGAGCAGTACTTC. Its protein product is CASSSRSPRGRIEQYF.

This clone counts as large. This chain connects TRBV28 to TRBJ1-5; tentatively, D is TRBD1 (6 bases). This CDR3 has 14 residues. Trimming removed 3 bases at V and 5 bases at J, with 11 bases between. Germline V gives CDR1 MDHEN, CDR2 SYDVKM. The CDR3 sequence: CASSFPDRYQPQHF. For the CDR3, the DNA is TGTGCCAGCAGTTTTCCGGACAGATATCAGCCCCAGCATTTT.

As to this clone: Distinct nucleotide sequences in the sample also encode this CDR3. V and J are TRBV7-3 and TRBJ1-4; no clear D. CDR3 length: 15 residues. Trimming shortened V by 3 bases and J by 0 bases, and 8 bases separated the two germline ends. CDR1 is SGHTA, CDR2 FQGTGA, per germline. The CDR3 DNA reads TGTGCCAGCAGCTTCCCCTCAACAACTAATGAAAAACTGTTTTTT. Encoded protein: CASSFPSTTNEKLFF.

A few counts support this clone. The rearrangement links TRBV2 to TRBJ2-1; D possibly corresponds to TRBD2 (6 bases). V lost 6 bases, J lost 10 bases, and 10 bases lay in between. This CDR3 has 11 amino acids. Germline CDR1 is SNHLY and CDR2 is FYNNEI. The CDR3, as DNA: TGTGCCAGCAGCACTAGCAGGGAGCAGTTCTTC. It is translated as CASSTSREQFF.

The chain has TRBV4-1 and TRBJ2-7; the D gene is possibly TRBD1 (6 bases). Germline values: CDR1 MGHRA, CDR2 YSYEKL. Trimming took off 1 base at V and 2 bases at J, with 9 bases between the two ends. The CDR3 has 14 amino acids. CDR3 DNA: TGCGCCAGCAGCCAAGCGACAGGTACCTACGAGCAGTACTTC. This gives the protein CASSQATGTYEQYF.

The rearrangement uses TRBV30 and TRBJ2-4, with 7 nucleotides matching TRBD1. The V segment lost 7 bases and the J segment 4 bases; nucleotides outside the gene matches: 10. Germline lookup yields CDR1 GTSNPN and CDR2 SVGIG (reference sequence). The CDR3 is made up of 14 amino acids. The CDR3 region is CAFQGRGKKNIQYF. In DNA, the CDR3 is TGTGCCTTCCAGGGCAGGGGGAAGAAAAACATTCAGTACTTC.

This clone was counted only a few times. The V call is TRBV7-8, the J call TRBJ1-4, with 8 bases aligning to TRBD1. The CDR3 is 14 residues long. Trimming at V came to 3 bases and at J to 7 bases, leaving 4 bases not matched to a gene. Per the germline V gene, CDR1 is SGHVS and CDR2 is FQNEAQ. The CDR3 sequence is CASSLDRVSEKLFF. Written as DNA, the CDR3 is TGTGCCAGCAGCTTGGACAGGGTCAGTGAAAAACTGTTTTTT.

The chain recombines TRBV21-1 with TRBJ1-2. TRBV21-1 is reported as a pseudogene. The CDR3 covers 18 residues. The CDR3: CASSNSEGKTPANYGYTF. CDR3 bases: TGTGCCAGCAGCAATAGCGAAGGAAAGACCCCTGCTAACTATGGCTACACCTTC.

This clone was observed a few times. The CDR3 protein is CASSEASNSYEQYF. CDR3 bases: TGTGCCAGCAGTGAAGCTTCGAACAGCTACGAGCAGTACTTC. This rearrangement joins TRBV6-1 to TRBJ2-7; no firm D call. The ends were cut back, 0 bases at V and 3 bases at J, with 9 bases in the middle. Germline V CDR1 and CDR2: MNHNS, SASEGT. The CDR3 is made up of 14 amino acids.

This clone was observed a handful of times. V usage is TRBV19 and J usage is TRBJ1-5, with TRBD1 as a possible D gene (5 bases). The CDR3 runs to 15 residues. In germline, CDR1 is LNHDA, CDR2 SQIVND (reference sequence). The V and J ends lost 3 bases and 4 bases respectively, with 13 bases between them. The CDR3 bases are TGTGCCAGTAGTATCGGTCAGGGCCTAAATCAGCCCCAGCATTTT. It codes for CASSIGQGLNQPQHF.

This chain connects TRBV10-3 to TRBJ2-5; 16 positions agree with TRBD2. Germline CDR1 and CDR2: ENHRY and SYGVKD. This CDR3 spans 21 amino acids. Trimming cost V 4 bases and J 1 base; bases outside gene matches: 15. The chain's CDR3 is CAISGEPTGTSGRAPQETQYF. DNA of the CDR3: TGTGCCATCAGTGGAGAACCCACGGGGACTAGCGGGAGGGCCCCCCAAGAGACCCAGTACTTC.

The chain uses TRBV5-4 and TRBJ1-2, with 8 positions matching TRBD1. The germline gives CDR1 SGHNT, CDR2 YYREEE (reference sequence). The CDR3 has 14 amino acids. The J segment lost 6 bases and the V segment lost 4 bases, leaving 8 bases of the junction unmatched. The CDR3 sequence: CASSKTGAFDGYTF. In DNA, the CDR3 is TGTGCCAGCAGCAAGACAGGGGCTTTTGATGGCTACACCTTC.

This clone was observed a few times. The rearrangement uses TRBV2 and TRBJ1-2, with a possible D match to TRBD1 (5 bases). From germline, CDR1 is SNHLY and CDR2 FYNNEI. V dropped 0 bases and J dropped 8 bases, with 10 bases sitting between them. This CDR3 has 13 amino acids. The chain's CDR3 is CASSEALSGGYTF. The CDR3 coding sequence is TGTGCCAGCAGTGAAGCGCTTTCAGGGGGCTACACCTTC.

CDR3 in amino acids: CASSFRRDPYNEQFF. CDR3 nucleotides: TGTGCCAGCAGCTTTAGGCGGGATCCCTACAATGAGCAGTTCTTC. V gene TRBV11-2 combines with J gene TRBJ2-1; D possibly corresponds to TRBD2 (6 bases). Trimming took off 3 bases at V and 2 bases at J, with 11 bases between the two ends. The CDR3 extends over 15 amino acids. Per the germline V gene, CDR1 is SGHAT and CDR2 is FQNNGV. Looking up the rest from reference TRBV11-2 and TRBJ2-1 gives the full variable domain: EAGVAQSPRYKIIEKRQSVAFWCNPISGHATLYWYQQILGQGPKLLIQFQNNGVVDDSQLPKDRFSAERLKGVDSTLKIQPAKLEDSAVYLCASSFRRDPYNEQFFGPGTRLTVL.

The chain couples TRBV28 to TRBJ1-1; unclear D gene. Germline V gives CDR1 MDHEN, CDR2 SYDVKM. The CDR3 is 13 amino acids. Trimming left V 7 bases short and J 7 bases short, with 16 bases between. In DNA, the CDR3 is TGTGCCAGCAACCACCCGCCCGGCAGTGAAGCTTTCTTT. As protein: CASNHPPGSEAFF.

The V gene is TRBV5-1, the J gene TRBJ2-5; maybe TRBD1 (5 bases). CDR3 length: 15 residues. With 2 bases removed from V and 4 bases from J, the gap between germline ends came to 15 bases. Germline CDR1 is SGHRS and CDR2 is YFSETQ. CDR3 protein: CASSLKGEPLETQYF. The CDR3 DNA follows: TGCGCCAGCAGCTTAAAAGGGGAACCTTTAGAGACCCAGTACTTC.

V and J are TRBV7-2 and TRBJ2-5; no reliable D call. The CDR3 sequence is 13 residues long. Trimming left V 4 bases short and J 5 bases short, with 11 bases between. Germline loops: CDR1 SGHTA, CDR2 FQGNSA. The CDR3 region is CASSSRSRETQYF. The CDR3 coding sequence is TGTGCCAGCAGCTCGAGATCGAGGGAGACCCAGTACTTC.

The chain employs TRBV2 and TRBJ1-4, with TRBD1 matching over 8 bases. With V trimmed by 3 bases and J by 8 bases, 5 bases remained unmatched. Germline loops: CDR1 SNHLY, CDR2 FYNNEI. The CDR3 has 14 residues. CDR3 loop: CASSDRTGNEKLFF. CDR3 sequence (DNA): TGTGCCAGCAGTGACAGGACAGGGAACGAAAAACTGTTTTTT.

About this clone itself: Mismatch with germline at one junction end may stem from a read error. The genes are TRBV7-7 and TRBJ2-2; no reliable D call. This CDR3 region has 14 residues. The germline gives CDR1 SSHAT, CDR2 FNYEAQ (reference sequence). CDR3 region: CASSLDGSGGELFF. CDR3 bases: TGTGCTAGCAGCTTAGACGGGTCGGGCGGGGAGCTGTTTTTT.